This TCR beta chain comes out of a study of siplizumab effects on memory and regulatory T cells. Study findings and constraints: The study found that siplizumab significantly reduced alloreactive sequences traceable to unstimulated CD4+ memory cells. Contribution to the alloresponse seemed major for naive T cells, which also seemed more diverse than memory cells. Tregs that proliferated in siplizumab cultures did not have their suppressive function confirmed. Alloreactive clones mapping to unstimulated subsets formed only a minor fraction.

With respect to this clone: Its antigen is unknown.

Generated by immunoSEQ multiplex PCR, the TCRdb table keeps only in-frame clones and is missing some. The sample shows roughly 100,000 clones, 93% of them seen only once. J was trimmed by 6 bases and V by 1 base; bases with no gene match: 19. CDR1 is WSHSY and CDR2 is SAAADI in the germline V gene. The CDR3 length is 21 residues. V and J are TRBV10-2 and TRBJ2-4; 12 bases map to TRBD2. This TCR was recovered from a human donor in good health. Source material: CD4+ T cells sorted from blood. DNA for the CDR3: TGCGCCAGCAGTGAGTTGGGCCCGGGACTAGCGGGTTTCAATGGGGTAAACATTCAGTACTTC. It is translated as CASSELGPGLAGFNGVNIQYF.